This paragraph covers one TCR beta chain sequence. Antigen unknown. This sample stems from a study of blood T cells in healthy people across ages. Regarding the study as a whole: In the absence of known donor CMV status, changes in expanded clonotypes were possibly confounded. The study found more naive CD4+ cells and higher diversity in long-lived than aged donors.

V was trimmed by 4 bases and J by 4 bases, leaving 11 bases between them. Germline V gene sequence: CDR1 ENHRY, CDR2 SYGVKD. The CDR3 extends over 13 amino acids. Every sample yielded at least 6.5 million isolated PBMCs. A second PCR, run for roughly 7 to 11 cycles, used a sample-barcoded 5' primer plus a J-beta primer mix. TCRdb independently ran MiXCR on the 5' RACE reads; one entry per CDR3 protein. The sample records about 680,000 distinct CDR3 sequences, roughly 49% being singletons. The chain is built from TRBV10-3 and TRBJ2-7, with D unclear. The TCR sequence derives from a woman aged 60-70 years in good health. Material for sequencing was blood. CDR3 sequence (DNA): TGTGCCATCAGTGTTGCTCTAGGTTACGAGCAGTACTTC. It translates to CAISVALGYEQYF.